These 4 T cell receptor beta chains were all obtained from the same sample, sequenced in a study of blood T cell repertoires in COVID-19 (dated by TCRdb to about 2020). Library generation was performed with the immunoSEQ multiplex PCR assay. TCRdb took over this immuneACCESS table, retaining in-frame rearrangements with V and J assigned. Such tables are incomplete; in checked studies, under half of the missing clones stem from an unresolved V gene, and the remainder is unexplained. This sample lists 350,000 to 450,000 clones; around nine tenths were detected once. The ten biggest clones cover around 1.5% of the sample. Material for sequencing was PBMCs or T cells enriched from blood (not recorded which). Receptors originate from a woman aged 18-29 years who had been exposed to COVID-19.

This chain connects TRBV3-1 (or the pseudogene TRBV3-2) to TRBJ1-4; the D gene is possibly TRBD1 (6 bases). Germline CDR1 LGHDT, CDR2 YNNKEL (reference sequence). There are 16 residues in the CDR3. The V and J ends lost 1 base and 0 bases respectively, with 9 bases between them. The CDR3 DNA reads as TGTGCCAGCAGCCAAGTACAGGGCACAACTAATGAAAAACTGTTTTTT. Translation gives CASSQVQGTTNEKLFF.

The chain is built from TRBV6-4 and TRBJ1-2, with 9 bases aligning to TRBD1. The CDR3 has 14 residues. Germline V gives CDR1 MRHNA, CDR2 SNTAGT. The J segment lost 2 bases and the V segment lost 6 bases, leaving 4 bases of the junction unmatched. The CDR3 sequence is CASRKGQGNYGYTF. CDR3 DNA: TGTGCCAGCAGAAAAGGACAGGGGAACTATGGCTACACCTTC.

In DNA, the CDR3 is TGTGCCAGCAGTGCACAGGGGGCGGGTGGCTACACCTTC. Residues: CASSAQGAGGYTF. The chain carries TRBV28 and TRBJ1-2, with 9 bases lining up with TRBD1. Looked up from germline, CDR1 is MDHEN and CDR2 is SYDVKM. Trimming cost V 5 bases and J 7 bases; bases outside gene matches: 5. This CDR3 is 13 amino acids long.

The V and J genes are TRBV6-6 and TRBJ1-2; 11 positions agree with TRBD1. J was trimmed by 7 bases and V by 6 bases; bases with no gene match: 10. CDR1 is MNHNY and CDR2 is SVGAGI in the germline V gene (reference sequence). The CDR3 extends over 15 amino acids. CDR3 sequence: CASRYRGQGAVGYTF. CDR3 in DNA: TGTGCCAGCAGATACCGTGGACAGGGGGCTGTTGGCTACACCTTC.